This T cell receptor (beta chain) was recorded in a study of tumor-infiltrating lymphocytes in oesophageal squamous cell carcinoma (dated by TCRdb to the mid-2010s). As encoded in the germline V gene, CDR1 is SGHTA while CDR2 is FQGNSA. The cysteine opens and the phenylalanine closes a CDR3 of 14 amino acids. Only the CDR3 portion is preserved as DNA: 42 bases, with reading frame beginning at the first base. Points on this clonotype: The target of this receptor is not known. The input lacks base qualities; no much larger clone sits a single base away.

Library prep was done by PCR. Sequencing used an Illumina HiSeq 2000. TCRdb ran its own pipeline on the public reads, namely fastp trimming at Q25 and MiXCR clone calling, and kept in-frame beta chains. All rows with the same CDR3 protein become a single entry with the most common DNA and genes. The sample table holds around 20,000 distinct CDR3 sequences, of which over 40% were seen once. 13% of the sample lies in the top ten. Sequencing was performed on normal esophageal tissue next to the tumor. The rearrangement joined TRBV7-2 to TRBJ2-3; TRBD1 fits 9 bases in the junction. TRBJ2-7 explains the end of the DNA better; the J call may be wrong. The receptor was derived from a male donor with esophageal squamous cell carcinoma. The DNA is TGTGCCAGCACCAGGGGGGGACAGGGTCACGAGCAGTACTTC. Its coded protein is CASTRGGQGHEQYF.